This T cell receptor beta chain is from a study of T cell responses to AZD1222 COVID-19 vaccine. Measured with immunoSEQ multiplex PCR; TCRdb has only the in-frame clones, and not every one. The table lists some 170,000 clones, 90% to 95% of them singletons. Points from the study as a whole: Rises in breadth and depth of Spike-specific TCRs came after two AZD1222 doses. Donors skewed white British and female; clonal diversity was possibly underestimated. Per reports, nearly half of all spike-specific TCRs target regions that are unmutated in variants.

Comments on this clone: Its matching antigen is unknown.

CDR1 and CDR2 (germline): SGHRS, YFSETQ. CDR3 length equals 16 residues. Trimming took 8 bases from V and 5 from J, leaving 22 bases between them. The sample in question was peripheral blood, obtained on day 0 of AZD1222 vaccination. The V gene is TRBV5-1, the J gene TRBJ2-2; D possibly corresponds to TRBD2 (6 bases). The TCR comes from an adult in good health. The CDR3 loop reads CASRGAQTEGTGELFF. In nucleotides, the CDR3 is TGCGCCAGTAGAGGGGCTCAGACGGAGGGTACCGGGGAGCTGTTTTTT.